The 25 T cell receptor beta chains reported below all come from one sample, sequenced in a study of blood T cell repertoires in COVID-19. Repertoires were generated with immunoSEQ multiplex PCR, while TCRdb's copy carries only in-frame clones and drops some. The sample has some 300,000 clones, roughly 87% seen once. Source material: PBMCs or T cells enriched from blood (not recorded which). The source is a woman aged 30 to 39 who had recovered from COVID-19.

CDR3 amino acids: CATSIPRDRVNEKLFF. The CDR3 DNA is TGTGCCACCAGCATCCCCCGGGACAGGGTTAATGAAAAACTGTTTTTT. The V gene is TRBV15, the J gene TRBJ1-4; TRBD1 agrees at 9 bases. Germline assignment: CDR1 LNHNV and CDR2 YYDKDF (reference sequence). The junction had 7 bases not matched to a gene; V was cut back by 4 bases and J by 4 bases. This CDR3 is 16 amino acids long.

The rearrangement uses TRBV6-6 and TRBJ1-6; D might be TRBD1 (6 bases). Trimming took off 0 bases at V and 5 bases at J, with 8 bases between the two ends. This CDR3 comprises 15 residues. Germline V gene lookup returns CDR1 MNHNY and CDR2 SVGAGI (reference sequence). CDR3 DNA sequence: TGTGCCAGCAGTTACTCTAGGGACAATAATTCACCCCTCCACTTT. Residues: CASSYSRDNNSPLHF.

The chain combines TRBV30 with TRBJ2-1; maybe TRBD2 (5 bases). V lost 6 bases and J 7 bases, leaving 13 bases between the germline ends. The germline V gene has CDR1 GTSNPN and CDR2 SVGIG (reference sequence). The CDR3 consists of 12 residues. CDR3 nucleotides: TGTGCCTGCCGCATTAGACTAAATGAGCAGTTCTTC. This translates into CACRIRLNEQFF.

The chain uses TRBV15 and TRBJ2-7; 9 bases fit TRBD1. Per the germline V gene, CDR1 is LNHNV and CDR2 is YYDKDF (reference sequence). The CDR3 loop spans 14 amino acids. The junction had 4 bases not matched to a gene; V was cut back by 3 bases and J by 4 bases. CDR3: CATSRTGGGYEQYF. The CDR3 nucleotides read TGTGCCACCAGCAGGACAGGGGGAGGGTACGAGCAGTACTTC. Filled out from reference TRBV15 and TRBJ2-7, the complete variable domain reads DAMVIQNPRYQVTQFGKPVTLSCSQTLNHNVMYWYQQKSSQAPKLLFHYYDKDFNNEADTPDNFQSRRPNTSFCFLDIRSPGLGDTAMYLCATSRTGGGYEQYFGPGTRLTVT.

This clone was counted between two and nine times. A junction boundary mismatches the germline segment, possibly from a read error. J is TRBJ1-1 and V is TRBV2; D possibly corresponds to TRBD1 (6 bases). The CDR3 contains 10 residues. From germline, CDR1 is SNHLY and CDR2 FYNNEI. The chain's CDR3 is CGQMNTEAFF. DNA for the CDR3: TGCGGACAGATGAACACTGAAGCTTTCTTT.

The V call is TRBV28, the J call TRBJ2-6; no firm D call. The germline gives CDR1 MDHEN, CDR2 SYDVKM. The CDR3 extends over 14 amino acids. V gave up 7 bases and J gave up 3 bases, with 10 bases separating them. The CDR3 sequence is CASTRGGGANVLTF. The CDR3 DNA reads TGTGCCAGCACGAGAGGCGGTGGGGCCAACGTCCTGACTTTC. Based on the CDR3 plus reference TRBV28 and TRBJ2-6, the full variable domain is DVKVTQSSRYLVKRTGEKVFLECVQDMDHENMFWYRQDPGLGLRLIYFSYDVKMKEKGDIPEGYSVSREKKERFSLILESASTNQTSMYLCASTRGGGANVLTFGAGSRLTVL.

The chain has TRBV2 and TRBJ2-7; 11 positions agree with TRBD2. CDR1 and CDR2 from the germline V gene are SNHLY and FYNNEI. The CDR3 extends over 18 amino acids. Unmatched junction bases numbered 13, after V lost 5 bases and J lost 1 base. The CDR3 coding sequence is TGTGCCAGCAGTCAATCCTATCCCGGGACTAGCGGATCCTACGAGCAGTACTTC. Its translation is CASSQSYPGTSGSYEQYF.

V gene TRBV5-4 combines with J gene TRBJ2-7; TRBD2 agrees at 11 bases. Germline CDR1 SGHNT, CDR2 YYREEE (reference sequence). The CDR3 covers 16 residues. Losses at the gene ends were 4 bases for V and 1 base for J; bases not matched to a gene: 7. CDR3 in amino acids: CASSSSSGGISYEQYF. In nucleotides, the CDR3 is TGTGCCAGCAGCAGCTCTAGCGGGGGGATTTCCTACGAGCAGTACTTC. The full variable domain, in which reference TRBV5-4 and TRBJ2-7 provide the parts outside the CDR3, is ETGVTQSPTHLIKTRGQQVTLRCSSQSGHNTVSWYQQALGQGPQFIFQYYREEENGRGNFPPRFSGLQFPNYSSELNVNALELDDSALYLCASSSSSGGISYEQYFGPGTRLTVT.

The chain couples TRBV4-1 to TRBJ1-4; 7 nucleotides match TRBD1. Germline CDR1 and CDR2: MGHRA and YSYEKL. Unmatched junction bases numbered 14, after V lost 3 bases and J lost 7 bases. The CDR3 contains 17 residues. In DNA, the CDR3 is TGCGCCAGCAGCCATCCCAGTACCGGGACAGTCTTTGAAAAACTGTTTTTT. Amino acid sequence: CASSHPSTGTVFEKLFF.

This sequence joins TRBV27 and TRBJ2-7, with TRBD2 matching 10 bases. V lost 5 bases, J lost 2 bases, and 9 bases stayed unmatched. The germline V gene has CDR1 MNHEY and CDR2 SMNVEV (reference sequence). CDR3 length: 16 amino acids. The CDR3 DNA follows: TGTGCCAGCAGTCCGCAACTAGCGGGGACCCCCTACGAGCAGTACTTC. Protein product: CASSPQLAGTPYEQYF.

The chain uses TRBV6-5 and TRBJ2-7, with 15 positions matching TRBD2. Germline assignment: CDR1 MNHEY and CDR2 SVGAGI. The CDR3 spans 15 residues. V was clipped by 5 bases and J by 2 bases; unmatched bases: 1. In nucleotides, the CDR3 is TGTGCCAGCAGTCGGACTAGCGGGGGGGCCTACGAGCAGTACTTC. Its translation: CASSRTSGGAYEQYF.

This chain joins TRBV2 and TRBJ2-3; 8 bases align to TRBD1. CDR1 is SNHLY and CDR2 is FYNNEI in the germline V gene. There are 14 residues in the CDR3. The V segment lost 5 bases and the J segment 3 bases; nucleotides outside the gene matches: 4. The CDR3 DNA follows: TGTGCCAGCAGTCGACAGGGGAGGACAGATACGCAGTATTTT. It specifies CASSRQGRTDTQYF.

This clone has more than one count but fewer than ten. The chain uses TRBV30 and TRBJ1-2, with 8 bases lining up with TRBD1. From germline, CDR1 is GTSNPN and CDR2 SVGIG (reference sequence). After removal of 5 bases from V and 3 bases from J, the junction contained 14 bases not matched to a gene. This CDR3 has 16 residues. In nucleotides, the CDR3 is TGTGCCTGGGGACGTACTTTCGGGACAGGATACTATGGCTACACCTTC. The encoded protein is CAWGRTFGTGYYGYTF. The variable domain in full, with the rest retrieved from reference TRBV30 and TRBJ1-2, is SQTIHQWPATLVQPVGSPLSLECTVEGTSNPNLYWYRQAAGRGLQLLFYSVGIGQISSEVPQNLSASRPQDRQFILSSKKLLLSDSGFYLCAWGRTFGTGYYGYTFGSGTRLTVV.

This clone turned up a few times. The chain carries TRBV14 and TRBJ2-7, with 7 bases matching TRBD1. This CDR3 is 14 amino acids long. CDR1 and CDR2 from the germline V gene are SGHDN and FVKESK. The trim removed 1 base at V and 1 base at J, leaving 1 base unmatched. The DNA of the CDR3 is TGTGCCAGCAGCCAAGGACAGGGTTCCTACGAGCAGTACTTC. This codes for CASSQGQGSYEQYF.

The chain joins TRBV27 to TRBJ2-7; 9 nucleotides line up with TRBD2. The CDR3 spans 15 residues. V shed 6 bases and J 2 bases; nucleotides not matched to a gene: 8. CDR1 and CDR2 from the germline V gene are MNHEY and SMNVEV (reference sequence). DNA for the CDR3: TGTGCCAGCAGCCTAGCGGGGATGGGAACCTACGAGCAGTACTTC. Its translation: CASSLAGMGTYEQYF.

The chain recombines TRBV7-9 with TRBJ1-2; TRBD1 might be the D (5 bases). The germline V gene encodes CDR1 SEHNR and CDR2 FQNEAQ (reference sequence). Trimming pared 7 bases from V and 4 bases from J, leaving 10 bases between. The CDR3 is 12 amino acids. CDR3 nucleotides: TGTGCCAGCACCCCTGACAGCTATGGCTACACCTTC. Protein sequence: CASTPDSYGYTF.

This chain uses TRBV13 with TRBJ2-6, with 7 positions matching TRBD1. The CDR3 length is 15 residues. CDR1 and CDR2 from the germline V gene are PRHDT and FYEKMQ (reference sequence). With 5 bases clipped from V and 2 bases from J, the junction kept 3 bases outside the gene matches. Here the CDR3 DNA reads TGTGCCAGCAGCGCAACAGGGGCTGGGGCCAACGTCCTGACTTTC. Translating it yields CASSATGAGANVLTF.

The chain is built from TRBV24-1 and TRBJ2-1; 9 nucleotides align to TRBD1. V lost 4 bases and J lost 12; bases outside the gene matches: 21. Germline lookup yields CDR1 KGHDR and CDR2 SFDVKD. This CDR3 has 18 amino acids. The CDR3: CATSETLGQGAPLHGQFF. The CDR3 coding sequence is TGTGCCACCAGTGAGACCCTGGGACAGGGTGCACCCTTACACGGGCAGTTCTTC.

About this clone: Relative to the germline gene, one junction end is altered; a read error may explain this. The chain joins TRBV12-3 or TRBV12-4 to TRBJ2-3; 7 bases agree with TRBD1. The CDR3 has 11 residues. The CDR3 spells CASSILYDRAF. CDR3 sequence (DNA): TGTGCCAGCAGTATTCTCTATGACAGGGCGTTT.

The genes are TRBV27 and TRBJ1-1, with 8 bases aligning to TRBD1. V gave up 5 bases and J gave up 1 base; unmatched junction bases: 6. Germline CDR1 reads MNHEY; CDR2 reads SMNVEV (reference sequence). The CDR3 totals 15 residues. This chain's CDR3 is CASSPRTGTNTEAFF. The DNA of the CDR3 is TGTGCCAGCAGTCCCCGGACAGGGACGAACACTGAAGCTTTCTTT.

V is TRBV6-4 and J is TRBJ1-6, with TRBD1 identical over 8 bases. The CDR3 is made up of 14 amino acids. Per the germline V gene, CDR1 is MRHNA and CDR2 is SNTAGT. With V trimmed by 5 bases and J by 6 bases, 3 bases remained unmatched. Written as DNA, the CDR3 is TGTGCCAGCAGTATGGGACAGGCTAATTCACCCCTCCACTTT. Amino acid sequence: CASSMGQANSPLHF.

The gene calls are TRBV6-2 or TRBV6-3 and TRBJ2-1; D is unclear. Per germline, CDR1 MNHEY and CDR2 SVGEGT. The V end was cut by 2 bases, the J end by 5 bases, with 13 bases between. This CDR3 region has 15 residues. Written as DNA, the CDR3 is TGTGCCAGCAGTTACGGGTCTAGTTGGGACAATGAGCAGTTCTTC. Translating it yields CASSYGSSWDNEQFF.

The genes are TRBV14 and TRBJ1-2; possible D gene TRBD1, 6 bases. Deletions cut 1 base from V and 4 bases from J, with 13 bases between. This CDR3 contains 15 residues. Per germline, CDR1 SGHDN and CDR2 FVKESK. In DNA, the CDR3 is TGTGCCAGCAGCCAAGTTGCAGGGGAGTTCTATGGCTACACCTTC. The encoded protein is CASSQVAGEFYGYTF.

In DNA, the CDR3 is TGTGCCAGCAGGGAGGACAGGTTCGCCTATAATTCACCCCTCCACTTT. Its protein is CASREDRFAYNSPLHF. This chain joins TRBV11-2 and TRBJ1-6; 7 positions agree with TRBD1. The CDR3 has 16 amino acids. V shed 6 bases and J 2 bases; nucleotides not matched to a gene: 7. CDR1 is SGHAT and CDR2 is FQNNGV in the germline V gene.

The count of this clone is one. The genes are TRBV12-2 and TRBJ1-6. TRBV12-2 is shown as a pseudogene. This CDR3 is 20 amino acids long. As DNA, the CDR3 is TGTGCAAGTCGCTACTCCCCGGGTGCCTCCTTGGGCTCCTATAATTCACCCCTCCACTTT. As protein: CASRYSPGASLGSYNSPLHF.